This T cell receptor (beta chain) was captured in a study of graft-versus-host responses after intestinal transplantation (TCRdb year 2021). Regarding the research as a whole: Recipients received multivisceral, liver-intestinal, or isolated intestinal transplants. A cohort of 24 intestinal transplant recipients, including one retransplant, was enrolled, and a few patients lacking pretransplant specimens were excluded. All recipients received anti-thymocyte globulin induction followed by maintenance tacrolimus and steroids for around three years. Rather than going through the commercial service, samples from three later patients were sequenced in-house on an Illumina MiSeq and processed with MiXCR. Alloreactive clones were identified by sequencing pre-transplant mixed lymphocyte reaction products and comparing these products with unstimulated pre-transplant donor and recipient T cells. A peak of at least 4% donor T cells among recipient peripheral blood mononuclear cells was the definition used for donor T cell macrochimerism. After intestinal transplantation, graft-versus-host and host-versus-graft alloreactive T cell clones were followed in the graft, circulation and bone marrow using bulk TCR-beta CDR3 sequencing. Beyond this particular receptor, the publication reports: GvH clones were found in recipient bone marrow, and some of the GvH clones appeared earlier in ileal mucosa or blood, which is consistent with an intestinal mucosal origin. Early after transplant, peak levels of circulating GvH clones were found to be associated with declines in HvG clones. Conclusions were limited by the relatively low number and heterogeneity of intestinal transplant patients. In the allografts of patients with donor T cell macrochimerism, GvH to HvG T cell clonal ratios were high.

Intraepithelial and lamina propria lymphocytes were isolated from graft specimens using dithiothreitol, EDTA incubations and collagenase D digestion. Serial intestinal graft biopsy specimens collected up to 600 days after transplant underwent bulk TCR-beta sequencing. Details on this clone: Its antigen is not yet known. No clone much larger than this one lies a single base away; base qualities are absent.

Library preparation employed the immunoSEQ multiplex PCR assay. High-throughput TCR-beta CDR3 sequencing of genomic DNA from most patients was performed by Adaptive Biotechnologies. Under the source paper's analysis protocol: Adaptive's ImmunoSEQ software supplied the TCR sequencing data for around 19 patients, while MiXCR and VDJtools were used to process a few other patients. CDR3 nucleotide sequences shared between donor and recipient were removed because their origin could not be assigned. To count as alloreactive, a clone needed at least 2-fold expansion over unstimulated cells and a minimum CFSE-low frequency of 0.002% (template counts) or 0.001% (read counts). Clones detected in sequenced pre-transplant spleen, lymph node, or MLR CFSE-low populations of the donor or recipient were defined as mappable. Cumulative frequency of alloreactive clones was calculated as a percentage of all sequences weighted by copy number. TCRdb stores this immuneACCESS table with in-frame sequences only. Part of the clones is absent; in the studies checked, under half of the shortfall reflects unresolved V genes, and no reason is known for the rest. V and J calls and clone size are as listed in that table; D and trimming were resolved from the DNA. The sample has over 10,000 clones on record, around 79% of them singletons. Together, the top ten hold over 4% of the sample.

This clonotype was obtained from a human patient who received an intestinal transplant, so some T cells may come from the graft donor. The sequencing here drew on ileum tissue, taken 140 to 150 days after intestinal transplantation.

This receptor has the CDR3 CASSRRGNTEAFF. The DNA sequence is TGCGCCAGCAGCCGGCGGGGAAACACTGAAGCTTTCTTT. Recombination linked TRBV5-1 to TRBJ1-1; no D segment can be confidently identified. The CDR3 covers 13 residues, taking in both the cysteine and the phenylalanine. Just the 39-base CDR3 DNA is kept, in frame starting at base 1. The germline ends are 9 bases apart after V is trimmed by 4 bases and J by 2 bases. For CDR1 and CDR2, the germline V gene lists SGHRS and YFSETQ.